This TCR beta chain was retrieved from a study of T cells in Graves' hyperthyroidism and ophthalmopathy. A note on this clonotype: A much larger clone lies one base from this, so it may be a read error.

The CDR3 regions of TCR beta were amplified from RNA transcripts. The TCR CDR3 was amplified in a first-round RT-PCR using the HTBI primer set. TCRdb independently ran MiXCR on the multiplex PCR reads; one entry per CDR3 protein. Of some 400,000 distinct CDR3 sequences in the sample, about 13% were seen once. The material sequenced was blood. This TCR was sampled from a man aged 30 to 45 with Graves' hyperthyroidism that later progressed to Graves' ophthalmopathy.

The CDR3 protein is CASSRGSENYGYTF. DNA for the CDR3: TGTGCCAGCTCACGGGGCAGTGAAAACTATGGCTACACCTTC. The chain uses TRBV18 and TRBJ1-2, with D tentatively TRBD1 (5 bases). The CDR3 length is 14 residues. V dropped 4 bases and J dropped 2 bases, with 11 bases sitting between them. Germline values: CDR1 KGHSH, CDR2 LQKENI.